A selection of T cell receptor beta chains follows, all from one sample in a study of PD-1 blockade in classical Hodgkin lymphoma. The method was immunoSEQ multiplex PCR; TCRdb's version includes in-frame clones alone and lacks a portion of them. This sample carries about 11,000 clones, about three quarters of them seen once, and the ten largest clones take roughly 35%. Material: peripheral blood mononuclear cells (PBMCs), obtained at baseline. The receptor source for this set is a human donor with classical Hodgkin lymphoma. CDR3s include the opening cysteine and the closing phenylalanine or tryptophan. A D gene is named only where the DNA matches it firmly. Only part of the rows carry a size: once, few, many, or a class if the clone is expanded.

d_call	j_call	clone_size	v_call	cdr3_length	cdr3_nt	cdr3_aa
TRBD1	TRBJ2-1	once	TRBV9	15	TGTGCCAGCAGCGTACTGGGACAGCGCTACAATGAGCAGTTCTTC	CASSVLGQRYNEQFF
.	TRBJ2-3	.	TRBV6-1	15	.	CASILVAGGRDTQYF
.	TRBJ2-1	few	TRBV7-6	13	TGTGCCAGCAGTCCGGAAGGCGTAAATGAGCAGTTCTTC	CASSPEGVNEQFF
.	TRBJ2-1	.	TRBV30	13	TGTGCCTGGAGTATTGTAACTTACAATGAGCAGTTCTTC	CAWSIVTYNEQFF
.	TRBJ1-1	once	TRBV2	10	TGTGCCAGCAGGGGTACTGAAGCTTTCTTT	CASRGTEAFF
.	TRBJ2-7	.	TRBV9	15	TGTGCCAGCAGCCCGGAAGGGGGAGAGAGCTACGAGCAGTACTTC	CASSPEGGESYEQYF
TRBD1	TRBJ1-5	once	TRBV7-8	15	TGTGCCAGCAGCTTTAGGGCAGGGGGCACTCAGCCCCAGCATTTT	CASSFRAGGTQPQHF
TRBD1	TRBJ2-2	few	TRBV7-8	15	TGTGCCAGCATCGACTACAGGGGGCTCACCGGGGAGCTGTTTTTT	CASIDYRGLTGELFF
.	TRBJ1-2	.	TRBV5-5	15	TGTGCCAGCAGCTTGGATGTGACAGTTAACTATGGCTACACCTTC	CASSLDVTVNYGYTF
.	TRBJ1-3	.	TRBV18	15	TGTGCCAGCTCAGTCGACAGTTACTCTGGAAACACCATATATTTT	CASSVDSYSGNTIYF
.	TRBJ1-1	.	TRBV15	16	TGTGCCACCAGAGAGATCGAGGGATCGAGGGACACTGAAGCTTTCTTT	CATREIEGSRDTEAFF
TRBD2	TRBJ2-1	.	TRBV25-1	15	TGTGCCAGCAGACTAGCGGGGGCTGCCTACAATGAGCAGTTCTTC	CASRLAGAAYNEQFF
.	TRBJ1-1	.	TRBV14	12	TGTGCCAGTAAAAGGGAGGGCTCTGAAGCTTTCTTT	CASKREGSEAFF
.	TRBJ2-2	.	TRBV19	13	TGTGCCAGTAGTGGACAGAACACCGGGGAGCTGTTTTTT	CASSGQNTGELFF
.	TRBJ1-1	.	TRBV5-4	13	TGTGCCGGTTCCTTAGGACAGTACACTGAAGCTTTCTTT	CAGSLGQYTEAFF
TRBD1	TRBJ2-2	few	TRBV15	14	TGTGCCACCAGCAGAGTCAGGGGGCCCGGGGAGCTGTTTTTT	CATSRVRGPGELFF
TRBD1	TRBJ2-7	.	TRBV5-6	14	TGTGCCAGCAGCCACCGACAGGGAACCTACGAGCAGTACTTC	CASSHRQGTYEQYF
.	TRBJ1-2	.	TRBV18	14	TGTGCCAGCTCACCACCCGGACGGCCCTATGGCTACACCTTC	CASSPPGRPYGYTF
.	TRBJ1-2	.	TRBV5-1	12	TGCGCCAGCAGCCAGGACAGCTATGGCTACACCTTC	CASSQDSYGYTF
TRBD2	TRBJ2-1	.	TRBV15	16	TGTGCCACCAGCAGGCGGGCGGAGCGGGGATACAATGAGCAGTTCTTC	CATSRRAERGYNEQFF
TRBD1	TRBJ1-3	.	TRBV5-1	16	TGCGCCAGCAGCTTGGAAACAGGGGTAGCTGGAAACACCATATATTTT	CASSLETGVAGNTIYF
TRBD2	TRBJ2-5	once	TRBV19	17	TGTGCCAGTAGTAGGGCCAGCGGGGGGTCGAGTTGGGAGACCCAGTACTTC	CASSRASGGSSWETQYF
.	TRBJ2-2	.	TRBV28	15	TGTGCCAGCAGTTACTTCAGGGGAGGGACCGGGGAGCTGTTTTTT	CASSYFRGGTGELFF
.	TRBJ2-1	.	TRBV29-1	15	TGCAGCGTTGAAGAAGCAGCGGTACCCTACAATGAGCAGTTCTTC	CSVEEAAVPYNEQFF
.	TRBJ2-2	.	TRBV6-5	11	TGTGCCAGCAGCGAGAGCCGGGAGCTGTTTTTT	CASSESRELFF
.	TRBJ1-2	few	TRBV2	13	TGTGCCAGCAGTGAATGGGCAGGGTATGGCTACACCTTC	CASSEWAGYGYTF
.	TRBJ1-2	.	TRBV28	13	TGTGCCAGCAGAGTAACAGGGTTCAACGGCTACACCTTC	CASRVTGFNGYTF
.	TRBJ2-7	.	TRBV18	15	TGTGCCAGCTCACCACCATCCGGGAAGGGGCGCGAGCAGTACTTC	CASSPPSGKGREQYF
.	TRBJ1-5	.	TRBV7-4	17	TGTGCCAGCAGCTTAGGGCAGGGTGATTGTAGCAATCAGCCCCAGCATTTT	CASSLGQGDCSNQPQHF
TRBD1	TRBJ2-5	few	TRBV7-6	18	TGTGCCAGCAGCTTAGTAGTCTTCCAGGACAGGGGCAAAGAGACCCAGTACTTC	CASSLVVFQDRGKETQYF
.	TRBJ1-3	.	TRBV5-1	13	TGCGCCAGCGGCCAGGGAGGAGGAAACACCATATATTTT	CASGQGGGNTIYF
TRBD2	TRBJ2-7	few	TRBV2	16	TGTGCCAGCAGTGAAGCGGCGGGACTAGGAGCTTACGAGCAGTACTTC	CASSEAAGLGAYEQYF
.	TRBJ2-2	few	TRBV27	13	TGTGCCAGCAGTTTTACGGAGGCCGGGGAGCTGTTTTTT	CASSFTEAGELFF
.	TRBJ1-2	large	TRBV4-3	14	TGCGCCAGCAGCCAAGATCGGGGGACCTATGGCTACACCTTC	CASSQDRGTYGYTF
TRBD2	TRBJ2-1	once	TRBV5-1	18	TGCGCCAGCAGCTTGGTCCCTAGCGGGGGAGGGACCTACAATGAGCAGTTCTTC	CASSLVPSGGGTYNEQFF
TRBD1	TRBJ1-2	few	TRBV27	16	TGTGCCAGCAGTCCCTGGGACAGTGGGCTTAATGGGGGCTACACCTTC	CASSPWDSGLNGGYTF
TRBD1	TRBJ1-5	few	TRBV7-8	15	TGTGCCAGCAGCTTCTGGACAGGGAACAATCAGCCCCAGCATTTT	CASSFWTGNNQPQHF
TRBD1	TRBJ2-7	.	TRBV5-4	13	TGTGCCAGCAGCCCGGGACAGCTTGGCGAGCAGTACTTC	CASSPGQLGEQYF
.	TRBJ1-2	.	TRBV5-4	12	TGTGCCAGCAGCTTTGCGATGGCTGGCTACACCTTC	CASSFAMAGYTF
.	TRBJ1-3	.	TRBV19	15	TGTGCCAGTAGTATCCAGGGAGAGTCTGGAAACACCATATATTTT	CASSIQGESGNTIYF
TRBD2	TRBJ2-5	once	TRBV5-4	15	TGTGCCAGCAATAAAGCGGGGGGGTCCCAAGAGACCCAGTACTTC	CASNKAGGSQETQYF
TRBD2	TRBJ2-3	.	TRBV29-1	15	TGCAGCGTTGACGAGCGGGGGTTAAGCACAGATACGCAGTATTTT	CSVDERGLSTDTQYF
.	TRBJ2-2	.	TRBV29-1	14	TGCAGCGTTGACGCAGGGGCCAACACCGGGGAGCTGTTTTTT	CSVDAGANTGELFF
.	TRBJ1-2	once	TRBV6-5	13	TGTGCCAGCAGTGAAGCGGGCTTCTATGGCTACACCTTC	CASSEAGFYGYTF
TRBD1	TRBJ2-3	.	TRBV6-6	11	TGTGCCAGCTTGACAGGGGATACGCAGTATTTT	CASLTGDTQYF
.	TRBJ2-1	.	TRBV5-4	16	TGTGCCAGCAGCTTTCCCAGCGGAAGCTCCTACAATGAGCAGTTCTTC	CASSFPSGSSYNEQFF
.	TRBJ2-1	.	TRBV6-5	11	TGTGCCAGCAGGAGAAACAATGAGCAGTTCTTC	CASRRNNEQFF
.	TRBJ1-4	.	TRBV5-6	15	TGTGCCAGCAGCTTGTGGGGACATAGGTTTGAAAAACTGTTTTTT	CASSLWGHRFEKLFF